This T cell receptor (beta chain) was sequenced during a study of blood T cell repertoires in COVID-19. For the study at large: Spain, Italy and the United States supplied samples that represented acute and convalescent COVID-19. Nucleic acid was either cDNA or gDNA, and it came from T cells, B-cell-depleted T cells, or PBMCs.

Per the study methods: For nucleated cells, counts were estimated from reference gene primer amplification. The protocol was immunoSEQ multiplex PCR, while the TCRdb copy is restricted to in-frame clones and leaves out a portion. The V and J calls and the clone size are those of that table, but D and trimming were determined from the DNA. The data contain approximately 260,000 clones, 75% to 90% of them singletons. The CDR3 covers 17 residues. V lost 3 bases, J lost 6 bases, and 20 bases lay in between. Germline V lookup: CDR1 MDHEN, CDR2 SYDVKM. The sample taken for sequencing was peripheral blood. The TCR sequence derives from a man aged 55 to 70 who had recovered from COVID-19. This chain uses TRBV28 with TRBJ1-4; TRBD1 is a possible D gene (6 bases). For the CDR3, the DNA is TGTGCCAGCAGTTTGGGGACACCTATGGGCTTCCATGAAAAACTGTTTTTT. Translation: CASSLGTPMGFHEKLFF.